A selection of T cell receptor beta chains follows, all from one sample in a study of blood T cell repertoires in COVID-19. Sequencing was performed with immunoSEQ multiplex PCR; in TCRdb, only in-frame clones are kept and a portion is missing. This table holds some 120,000 clones, approximately 84% found once. Sequenced input: peripheral blood. The receptors come from a man in his sixties or seventies with active or convalescent COVID-19. CDR3s include the opening cysteine and the closing phenylalanine or tryptophan. The D gene is left open where the match is weak. Part of the rows lack a size; the others show once, few, many or a class for expanded clones.

CDR3 length,D gene,clone size,V gene,J gene,CDR3 protein,CDR3 DNA
14,TRBD1,few,TRBV28,TRBJ1-1,CASSPGGTATEAFF,TGTGCCAGCAGCCCTGGGGGGACAGCCACTGAAGCTTTCTTT
14,TRBD1,.,TRBV6-6,TRBJ1-2,CASSKDRDSYGYTF,TGTGCCAGCAGCAAGGACAGGGACTCATATGGCTACACCTTC
13,.,.,TRBV27,TRBJ2-7,CASSLGPGYEQYF,TGTGCCAGCAGTTTGGGGCCCGGTTACGAGCAGTACTTC
14,.,.,TRBV4-2,TRBJ1-5,CASSPGRGYQPQHF,TGTGCCAGCAGCCCTGGTAGGGGATACCAGCCCCAGCATTTT
16,.,few,TRBV10-3,TRBJ1-1,CAISESTGGGTTEAFF,TGTGCCATCAGTGAGTCGACCGGTGGCGGAACCACTGAAGCTTTCTTT
12,.,.,TRBV25-1,TRBJ1-2,CASKIGIGGYTF,TGTGCCAGCAAGATTGGTATCGGTGGCTACACCTTC
14,.,.,TRBV5-5,TRBJ1-2,CASSQGHSIYGYTF,TGTGCCAGCAGCCAGGGACATTCTATCTATGGCTACACCTTC
13,.,once,TRBV2,TRBJ1-2,CASRTTGAYGYTF,TGTGCCAGCAGAACGACAGGCGCCTATGGCTACACCTTC
15,.,.,TRBV10-2,TRBJ2-1,CASSGQELSYNEQFF,TGCGCCAGCAGTGGACAGGAACTATCCTACAATGAGCAGTTCTTC
14,TRBD1,once,TRBV20-1,TRBJ2-3,CSASAGTGTGTQYF,TGCAGTGCTAGTGCGGGGACAGGCACAGGTACGCAGTATTTT
15,.,.,TRBV2,TRBJ2-7,CASSEITGTRYEQYF,TGTGCCAGCAGTGAAATTACAGGGACGCGCTACGAGCAGTACTTC
17,TRBD2,.,TRBV19,TRBJ2-1,CASSSGLAGGGYNEQFF,TGTGCCAGTAGTAGCGGACTAGCGGGAGGGGGCTACAATGAGCAGTTCTTC
15,TRBD1,.,TRBV6-5,TRBJ2-7,CASSSSRDRPYEQYF,TGTGCCAGCAGTTCCAGCCGGGACAGGCCCTACGAGCAGTACTTC
18,TRBD2,.,TRBV28,TRBJ2-5,CASRTQGPLAGGGETQYF,TGTGCCAGCAGGACTCAGGGTCCGCTAGCGGGAGGCGGGGAGACCCAGTACTTC
12,.,.,TRBV5-5,TRBJ2-5,CASSWSIETQYF,TGTGCCAGCAGCTGGAGCATAGAGACCCAGTACTTC
13,TRBD1,once,TRBV10-3,TRBJ1-6,CAISVGDRAPLHF,TGTGCCATCAGTGTTGGAGACAGGGCACCCCTCCACTTT
13,.,.,TRBV7-9,TRBJ2-1,CASSLSPFHEQFF,TGTGCCAGCAGCTTGAGCCCCTTCCATGAGCAGTTCTTC
15,.,.,TRBV7-2,TRBJ2-7,CASSLASRLAYEQYF,TGTGCCAGCAGCTTAGCGTCGCGGCTGGCCTACGAGCAGTACTTC
14,.,.,TRBV4-1,TRBJ1-2,CASSQTPSRYGYTF,TGCGCCAGCAGCCAGACCCCGTCGAGGTATGGCTACACCTTC
13,.,.,TRBV5-6,TRBJ1-1,CASRTEMNTEAFF,TGTGCCAGCAGAACAGAGATGAACACTGAAGCTTTCTTT
11,.,.,TRBV30,TRBJ1-1,CAWSTRSEAFF,TGTGCCTGGAGTACCCGTAGTGAAGCTTTCTTT
13,.,few,TRBV6-5,TRBJ1-1,CASSPGMNTEAFF,TGTGCCAGCAGTCCAGGGATGAACACTGAAGCTTTCTTT
15,TRBD1,.,TRBV5-1,TRBJ2-1,CASSAGQGAYNEQFF,TGCGCCAGCAGCGCGGGACAGGGGGCCTACAATGAGCAGTTCTTC
13,.,few,TRBV19,TRBJ1-1,CASSRQVAPEAFF,TGTGCCAGTAGTAGGCAGGTGGCCCCTGAAGCTTTCTTT
16,.,few,TRBV25-1,TRBJ1-6,CASSESLQGGNSPLHF,TGTGCCAGCAGTGAATCTCTACAGGGTGGTAATTCACCCCTCCACTTT
16,TRBD2,.,TRBV19,TRBJ2-3,CASSISSGGAEDTQYF,TGTGCCAGTAGTATCAGTAGCGGGGGGGCGGAAGATACGCAGTATTTT
16,.,.,TRBV18,TRBJ1-1,CASSPFQEKSNTEAFF,TGTGCCAGCTCACCATTCCAGGAAAAATCGAACACTGAAGCTTTCTTT